A single sample is the source of the 19 T cell receptor beta chains below, sequenced in a study of blood T cell repertoires in COVID-19. The assay was immunoSEQ multiplex PCR, and TCRdb's table has in-frame clones only and misses some. Altogether about 71,000 clones are present, roughly 82% being singletons, with the ten largest covering roughly 13%. The sequenced material came from peripheral blood. The source is a woman at least 80 years old with acute or convalescent COVID-19.

The gene calls are TRBV4-2 and TRBJ1-2; 8 nucleotides align to TRBD1. This CDR3 contains 13 residues. Unmatched junction bases numbered 3, after V lost 5 bases and J lost 4 bases. CDR1 and CDR2 (germline): LGHNA, YNFKEQ. CDR3 sequence (DNA): TGTGCCAGCAGCGCCACAGGGGGCTATGGCTACACCTTC. It encodes CASSATGGYGYTF.

Only a few counts were recorded for this clone. The rearrangement links TRBV18 to TRBJ1-2, with D possibly being TRBD1 (5 bases). CDR1 is KGHSH and CDR2 is LQKENI in the germline V gene. The germline V and J ends were trimmed by 2 bases and 4 bases, with 11 bases remaining between them. The CDR3 is 14 residues long. CDR3 region: CASSPGALSYGYTF. CDR3 nucleotide sequence: TGTGCCAGCTCACCAGGGGCGCTTAGCTATGGCTACACCTTC.

The J gene is TRBJ2-1, the V gene TRBV5-1; D is possibly TRBD1 (5 bases). This CDR3 comprises 15 residues. The V gene's germline CDR1 is SGHRS and CDR2 YFSETQ. The V and J ends lost 4 bases and 2 bases respectively, with 13 bases between them. CDR3 in DNA: TGCGCCAGCAGCCAGGGCCTGTTAACCTACAATGAGCAGTTCTTC. This sequence encodes CASSQGLLTYNEQFF.

The rearrangement uses TRBV29-1 and TRBJ2-3, with 8 bases matching TRBD1. This CDR3 has 16 amino acids. CDR1 is SQVTM, CDR2 ANQGSEA, per germline. Losses at the gene ends were 0 bases for V and 0 bases for J; bases not matched to a gene: 5. CDR3 loop: CSVEDLRQGSTDTQYF. CDR3 bases: TGCAGCGTTGAAGATCTCAGACAGGGGAGCACAGATACGCAGTATTTT.

V and J are TRBV3-1 (or the pseudogene TRBV3-2) and TRBJ2-1; 10 nucleotides align to TRBD2. The CDR3 length is 16 residues. From germline, CDR1 is LGHDT and CDR2 YNNKEL (reference sequence). V lost 2 bases and J lost 4; bases outside the gene matches: 5. The CDR3: CASSQTSGTPYNEQFF. CDR3 DNA sequence: TGTGCCAGCAGCCAAACTAGCGGGACCCCATACAATGAGCAGTTCTTC.

The V gene is TRBV19, the J gene TRBJ2-1, with 11 bases aligning to TRBD2. From germline, CDR1 is LNHDA and CDR2 SQIVND (reference sequence). Trimming removed 7 bases from V and 7 bases from J; junction bases left unmatched: 15. There are 17 residues in the CDR3. The CDR3 loop is CASKKGRGLAEMNEQFF. For the CDR3, the DNA is TGTGCCAGTAAAAAAGGGCGGGGACTAGCGGAGATGAATGAGCAGTTCTTC.

In nucleotides, the CDR3 is TGCGCCAGCAGCCGAACAGGGACAGATACGCAGTATTTT. Translating gives CASSRTGTDTQYF. The rearrangement links TRBV4-3 to TRBJ2-3; tentative D call: TRBD1 (6 bases). The CDR3 is 13 amino acids. Trimming cost V 4 bases and J 3 bases, with 8 bases left between them. Germline CDR1 reads LGHNA; CDR2 reads YSLEER.

This chain connects TRBV19 to TRBJ2-1; 7 bases agree with TRBD2. In germline, CDR1 is LNHDA, CDR2 SQIVND (reference sequence). This CDR3 contains 13 residues. Trimming at V came to 7 bases and at J to 5 bases, leaving 5 bases not matched to a gene. CDR3 coding DNA: TGTGCCAGTACTCTAGCGGTAAACAATGAGCAGTTCTTC. This sequence encodes CASTLAVNNEQFF.

The rearrangement uses TRBV29-1 and TRBJ2-7; 9 bases agree with TRBD1. Germline loops: CDR1 SQVTM, CDR2 ANQGSEA. The V segment lost 6 bases and the J segment 6 bases; nucleotides outside the gene matches: 3. The CDR3 runs 11 residues. CDR3 region: CSVGQGTEQYF. The CDR3 DNA is TGCAGCGTCGGACAGGGGACCGAGCAGTACTTC.

This clone has just one count. This rearrangement joins TRBV4-1 to TRBJ2-1; 7 nucleotides match TRBD2. The ends lost 1 base at V and 4 bases at J; junction bases unmatched: 10. Per the germline V gene, CDR1 is MGHRA and CDR2 is YSYEKL. The CDR3 is made up of 17 amino acids. The CDR3 region has the DNA TGCGCCAGCAGCCAAGTTTTGAGGCGGGAGCTTTACAATGAGCAGTTCTTC. This translates into CASSQVLRRELYNEQFF.

This clone has only a few counts. The V gene is TRBV30, the J gene TRBJ1-1; TRBD1 agrees at 7 bases. Germline values: CDR1 GTSNPN, CDR2 SVGIG (reference sequence). There are 11 residues in the CDR3. With 5 bases clipped from V and 5 bases from J, the junction kept 2 bases outside the gene matches. CDR3: CAWCRGTEAFF. As DNA, the CDR3 is TGTGCCTGGTGCAGGGGGACTGAAGCTTTCTTT. Filled out from reference TRBV30 and TRBJ1-1, the complete variable domain reads SQTIHQWPATLVQPVGSPLSLECTVEGTSNPNLYWYRQAAGRGLQLLFYSVGIGQISSEVPQNLSASRPQDRQFILSSKKLLLSDSGFYLCAWCRGTEAFFGQGTRLTVV.

The CDR3 DNA follows: TGTGCCAGCAGTTCACCGGGACAGGGGCAGGGGACCCAGTACTTC. Translating it yields CASSSPGQGQGTQYF. V is TRBV28 and J is TRBJ2-5; 10 bases are shared with TRBD1. The CDR3 has 15 amino acids. Germline loops: CDR1 MDHEN, CDR2 SYDVKM. The trim removed 4 bases at V and 7 bases at J, leaving 9 bases unmatched.

The chain joins TRBV4-3 to TRBJ1-1, with 7 bases that match TRBD1. The ends lost 4 bases at V and 1 base at J; junction bases unmatched: 6. The CDR3 sequence is 15 residues long. The V gene's germline CDR1 is LGHNA and CDR2 YSLEER. CDR3 sequence: CASSRRGQTNTEAFF. The CDR3 DNA reads as TGCGCCAGCAGCCGGAGGGGACAGACGAACACTGAAGCTTTCTTT.

The table lists this clone with a few counts. This sequence joins TRBV5-5 and TRBJ2-5; possibly TRBD2 for D (6 bases). Trimming removed 4 bases from V and 5 bases from J, with 12 bases in between. The CDR3 covers 13 residues. The V gene's germline CDR1 is SGHKS and CDR2 YYEKEE (reference sequence). The CDR3 loop reads CASSTGGGETQYF. CDR3 coding DNA: TGTGCCAGCAGCACCGGGGGTGGCGAGACCCAGTACTTC.

This clone was seen once. V is TRBV5-1 and J is TRBJ1-4; D might be TRBD1 (6 bases). Germline V gene sequence: CDR1 SGHRS, CDR2 YFSETQ. Trimming shortened V by 0 bases and J by 0 bases, and 6 bases separated the two germline ends. The CDR3 runs 15 residues. The CDR3 loop reads CASSLAGATNEKLFF. The CDR3 nucleotides read TGCGCCAGCAGCTTGGCAGGGGCAACTAATGAAAAACTGTTTTTT.

The chain uses TRBV2 and TRBJ2-1; TRBD1 is a possible D gene (5 bases). Trimming cost V 7 bases and J 9 bases, with 19 bases left between them. CDR1 and CDR2 from the germline V gene are SNHLY and FYNNEI. This CDR3 is built from 14 residues. The CDR3 region has the DNA TGTGCCAGCACCGTGTGGACACCCGGCAGTGAGCAGTTCTTC. Amino acids: CASTVWTPGSEQFF. Full variable domain (missing parts from reference TRBV2 and TRBJ2-1): EPEVTQTPSHQVTQMGQEVILRCVPISNHLYFYWYRQILGQKVEFLVSFYNNEISEKSEIFDDQFSVERPDGSNFTLKIRSTKLEDSAMYFCASTVWTPGSEQFFGPGTRLTVL.

V is TRBV11-2 and J is TRBJ2-1, with D maybe TRBD1 (5 bases). The CDR3 has 13 residues. The V gene's germline CDR1 is SGHAT and CDR2 FQNNGV. Trimming shortened V by 1 base and J by 7 bases, and 8 bases separated the two germline ends. The CDR3 bases are TGTGCCAGCAGCTTAGTGGGGCAGAATGAGCAGTTCTTC. Translation gives CASSLVGQNEQFF.

V gene TRBV9 combines with J gene TRBJ2-7; D remains unclear. CDR1 is SGDLS, CDR2 YYNGEE, per germline. V lost 3 bases and J 0 bases, leaving 4 bases between the germline ends. This CDR3 spans 12 amino acids. Here the CDR3 reads CASSDHSYEQYF. The CDR3 nucleotides read TGTGCCAGCAGCGATCACTCCTACGAGCAGTACTTC.

This clone occurred a few times. The chain carries TRBV7-9 and TRBJ2-7, with D perhaps matching TRBD1 (5 bases). Germline values: CDR1 SEHNR, CDR2 FQNEAQ (reference sequence). The CDR3 totals 13 residues. V was cut by 3 bases and J by 1 base, with 7 bases left in between. This CDR3 is CASSFRQSYEQYF. The CDR3 DNA is TGTGCCAGCAGCTTCAGACAGTCCTACGAGCAGTACTTC.